Below, one TCR beta chain is given with its context. CDR3 length equals 14 residues. The V and J ends lost 6 bases and 3 bases, in that order; junction bases with no gene match: 6. TCRdb reprocessed the RACE reads via MiXCR and lists one record per CDR3 protein. The sample includes 100,000 or so distinct CDR3 sequences, more than 9.5% of them seen just once. The sample comes from a study of human T cells and chemical hapten exposure. The time point: patch test 1, 2 weeks after DPC sensitization. Described treatment: therapeutic diphenylcyclopropenone sensitization with weekly scalp DPC. Sequencing was performed on whole blood, taken in connection with sensitization to the hapten diphenylcyclopropenone (DPC). The clonotype was recovered from a woman aged 40 to 50 with alopecia areata. Some clones in this sample may be carry-over from other donors' samples. The gene calls are TRBV12-3 or TRBV12-4 and TRBJ2-7; 9 bases line up with TRBD1. For the CDR3, the DNA is TGTGCCAGCAGAGACGGGACAGGGAACTACGAGCAGTACTTC. It codes for CASRDGTGNYEQYF.